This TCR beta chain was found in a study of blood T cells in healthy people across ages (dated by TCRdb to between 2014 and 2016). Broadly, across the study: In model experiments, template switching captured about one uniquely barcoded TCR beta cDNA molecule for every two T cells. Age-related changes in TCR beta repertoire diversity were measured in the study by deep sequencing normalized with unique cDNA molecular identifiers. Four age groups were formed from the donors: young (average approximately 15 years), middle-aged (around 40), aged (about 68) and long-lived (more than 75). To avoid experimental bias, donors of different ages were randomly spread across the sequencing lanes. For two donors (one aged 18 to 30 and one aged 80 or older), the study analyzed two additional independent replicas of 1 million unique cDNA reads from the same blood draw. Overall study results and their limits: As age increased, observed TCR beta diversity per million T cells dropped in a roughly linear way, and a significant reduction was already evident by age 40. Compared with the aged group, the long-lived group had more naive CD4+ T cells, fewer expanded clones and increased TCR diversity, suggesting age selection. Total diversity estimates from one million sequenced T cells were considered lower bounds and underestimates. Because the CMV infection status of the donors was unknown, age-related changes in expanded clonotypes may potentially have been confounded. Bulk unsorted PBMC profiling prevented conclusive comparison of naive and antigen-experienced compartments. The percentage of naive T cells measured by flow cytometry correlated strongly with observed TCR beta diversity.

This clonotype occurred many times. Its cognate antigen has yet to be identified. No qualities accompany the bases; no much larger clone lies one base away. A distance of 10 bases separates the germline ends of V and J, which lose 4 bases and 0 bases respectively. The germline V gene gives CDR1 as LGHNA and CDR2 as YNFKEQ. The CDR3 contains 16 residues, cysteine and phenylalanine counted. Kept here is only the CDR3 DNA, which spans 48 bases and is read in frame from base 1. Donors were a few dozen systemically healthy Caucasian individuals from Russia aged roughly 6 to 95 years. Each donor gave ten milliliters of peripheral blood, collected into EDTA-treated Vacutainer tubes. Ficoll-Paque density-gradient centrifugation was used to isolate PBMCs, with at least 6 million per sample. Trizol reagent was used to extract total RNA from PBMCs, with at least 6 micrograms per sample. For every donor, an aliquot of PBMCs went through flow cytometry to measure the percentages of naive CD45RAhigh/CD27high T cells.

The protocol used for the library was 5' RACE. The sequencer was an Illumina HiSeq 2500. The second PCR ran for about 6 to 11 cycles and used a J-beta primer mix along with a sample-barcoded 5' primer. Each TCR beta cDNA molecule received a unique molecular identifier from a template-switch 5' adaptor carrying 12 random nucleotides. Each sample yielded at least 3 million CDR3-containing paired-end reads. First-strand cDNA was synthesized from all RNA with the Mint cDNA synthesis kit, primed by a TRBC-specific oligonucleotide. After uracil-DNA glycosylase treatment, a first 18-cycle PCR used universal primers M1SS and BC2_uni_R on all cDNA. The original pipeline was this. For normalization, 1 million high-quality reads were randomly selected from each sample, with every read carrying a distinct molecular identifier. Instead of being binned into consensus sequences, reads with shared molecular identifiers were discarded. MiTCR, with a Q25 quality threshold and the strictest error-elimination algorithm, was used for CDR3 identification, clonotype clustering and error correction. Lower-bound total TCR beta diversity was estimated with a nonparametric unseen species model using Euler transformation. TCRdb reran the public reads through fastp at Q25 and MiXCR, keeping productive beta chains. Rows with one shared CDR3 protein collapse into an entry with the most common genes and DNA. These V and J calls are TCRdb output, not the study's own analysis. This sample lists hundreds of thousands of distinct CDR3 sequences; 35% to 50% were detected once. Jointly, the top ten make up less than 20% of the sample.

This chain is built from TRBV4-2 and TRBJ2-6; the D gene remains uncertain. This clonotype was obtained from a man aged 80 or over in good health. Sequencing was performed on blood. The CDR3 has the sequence CASSLQPGSGANVLTF. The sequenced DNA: TGTGCCAGCAGCCTTCAGCCGGGCTCTGGGGCCAACGTCCTGACTTTC.